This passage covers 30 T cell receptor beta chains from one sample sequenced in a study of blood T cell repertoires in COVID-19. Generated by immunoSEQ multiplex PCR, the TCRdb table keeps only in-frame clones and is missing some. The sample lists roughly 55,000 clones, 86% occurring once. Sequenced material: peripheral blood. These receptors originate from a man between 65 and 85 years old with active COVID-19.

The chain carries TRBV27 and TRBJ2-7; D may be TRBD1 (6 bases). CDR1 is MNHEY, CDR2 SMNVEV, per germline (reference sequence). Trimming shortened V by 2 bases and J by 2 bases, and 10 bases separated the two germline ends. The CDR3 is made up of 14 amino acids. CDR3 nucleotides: TGTGCCAGCAGTTTAACAGGGAATACCTACGAGCAGTACTTC. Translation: CASSLTGNTYEQYF.

This chain's CDR3 is CASSARQGIYEQYF. Written as DNA, the CDR3 is TGTGCCAGCAGCGCGAGACAGGGGATCTACGAGCAGTACTTC. The chain has TRBV5-6 and TRBJ2-7, with 8 bases lining up with TRBD1. Germline lookup yields CDR1 SGHDT and CDR2 YYEEEE. The junction had 6 bases not matched to a gene; V was cut back by 4 bases and J by 3 bases. This CDR3 has 14 residues.

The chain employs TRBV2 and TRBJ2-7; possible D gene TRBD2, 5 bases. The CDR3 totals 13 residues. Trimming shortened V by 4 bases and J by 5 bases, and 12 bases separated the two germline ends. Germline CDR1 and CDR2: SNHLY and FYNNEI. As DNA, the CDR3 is TGTGCCAGCAGTGGCCTCGGGAAACACGAGCAGTACTTC. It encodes CASSGLGKHEQYF. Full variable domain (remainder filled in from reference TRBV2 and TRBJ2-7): EPEVTQTPSHQVTQMGQEVILRCVPISNHLYFYWYRQILGQKVEFLVSFYNNEISEKSEIFDDQFSVERPDGSNFTLKIRSTKLEDSAMYFCASSGLGKHEQYFGPGTRLTVT.

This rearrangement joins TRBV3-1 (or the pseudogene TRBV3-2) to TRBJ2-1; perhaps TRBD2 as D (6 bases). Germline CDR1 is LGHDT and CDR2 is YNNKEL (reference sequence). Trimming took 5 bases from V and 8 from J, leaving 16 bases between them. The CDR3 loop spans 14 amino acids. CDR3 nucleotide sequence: TGTGCCAGCAGCATCCCCGGCGGGGAGCATGAGCAGTTCTTC. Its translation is CASSIPGGEHEQFF.

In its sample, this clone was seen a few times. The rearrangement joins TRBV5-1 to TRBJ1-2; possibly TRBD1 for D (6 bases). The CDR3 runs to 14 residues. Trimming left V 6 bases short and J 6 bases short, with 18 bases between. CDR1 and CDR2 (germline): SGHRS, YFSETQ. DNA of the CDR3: TGCGCCAGCAAAGAACAAGGGGGTAGAGATGGCTACACCTTC. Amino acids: CASKEQGGRDGYTF.

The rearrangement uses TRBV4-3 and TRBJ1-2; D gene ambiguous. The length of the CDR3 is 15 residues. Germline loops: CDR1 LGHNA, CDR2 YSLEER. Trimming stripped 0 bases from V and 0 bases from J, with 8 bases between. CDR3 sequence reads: CASSQDEETNYGYTF. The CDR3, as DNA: TGCGCCAGCAGCCAAGATGAGGAGACTAACTATGGCTACACCTTC.

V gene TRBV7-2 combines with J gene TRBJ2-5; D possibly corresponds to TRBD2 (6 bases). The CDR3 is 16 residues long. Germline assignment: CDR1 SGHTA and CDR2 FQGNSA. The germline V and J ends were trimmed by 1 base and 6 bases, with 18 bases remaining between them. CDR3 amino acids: CASSLVGGQGFKTQYF. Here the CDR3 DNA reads TGTGCCAGCAGCTTAGTTGGAGGGCAGGGTTTTAAGACCCAGTACTTC.

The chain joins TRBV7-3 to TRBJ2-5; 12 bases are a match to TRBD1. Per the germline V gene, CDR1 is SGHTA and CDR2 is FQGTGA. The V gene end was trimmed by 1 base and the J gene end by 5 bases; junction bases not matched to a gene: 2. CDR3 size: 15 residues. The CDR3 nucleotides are TGTGCCAGCAGCTTAATGGGACAGGGGGCCGAGACCCAGTACTTC. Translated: CASSLMGQGAETQYF.

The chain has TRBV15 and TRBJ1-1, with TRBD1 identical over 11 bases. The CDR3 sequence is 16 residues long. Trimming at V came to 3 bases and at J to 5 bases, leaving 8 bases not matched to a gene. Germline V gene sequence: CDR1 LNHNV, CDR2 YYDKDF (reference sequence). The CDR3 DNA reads TGTGCCACCAGCAGGATCTCCGGGACAGGGGGTACTGAAGCTTTCTTT. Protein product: CATSRISGTGGTEAFF. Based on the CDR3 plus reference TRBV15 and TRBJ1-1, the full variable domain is DAMVIQNPRYQVTQFGKPVTLSCSQTLNHNVMYWYQQKSSQAPKLLFHYYDKDFNNEADTPDNFQSRRPNTSFCFLDIRSPGLGDTAMYLCATSRISGTGGTEAFFGQGTRLTVV.

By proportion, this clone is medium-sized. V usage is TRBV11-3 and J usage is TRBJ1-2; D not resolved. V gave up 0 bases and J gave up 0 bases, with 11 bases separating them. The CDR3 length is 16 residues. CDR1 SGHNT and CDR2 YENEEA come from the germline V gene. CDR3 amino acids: CASSLEGRGANYGYTF. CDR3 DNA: TGTGCCAGCAGCTTAGAAGGACGGGGAGCTAACTATGGCTACACCTTC.

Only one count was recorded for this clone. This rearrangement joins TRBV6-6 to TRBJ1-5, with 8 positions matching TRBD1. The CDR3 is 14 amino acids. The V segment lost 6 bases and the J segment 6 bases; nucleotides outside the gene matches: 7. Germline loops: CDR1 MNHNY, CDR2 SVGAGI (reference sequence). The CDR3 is CASRRQGKVQPQHF. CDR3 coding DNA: TGTGCCAGCAGACGACAGGGGAAGGTTCAGCCCCAGCATTTT.

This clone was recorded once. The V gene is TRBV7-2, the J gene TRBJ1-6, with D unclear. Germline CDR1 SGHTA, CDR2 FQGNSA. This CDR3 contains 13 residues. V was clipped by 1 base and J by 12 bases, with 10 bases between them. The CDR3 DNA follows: TGTGCCAGCAGCTTAGGTCCCGGGAGACCCCTCCACTTT. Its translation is CASSLGPGRPLHF.

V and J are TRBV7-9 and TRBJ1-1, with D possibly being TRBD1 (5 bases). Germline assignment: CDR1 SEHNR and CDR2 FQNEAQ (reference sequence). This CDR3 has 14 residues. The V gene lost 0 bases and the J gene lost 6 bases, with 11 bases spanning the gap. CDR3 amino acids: CASSLAGREAEAFF. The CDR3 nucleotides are TGTGCCAGCAGCTTAGCGGGCAGGGAAGCTGAAGCTTTCTTT.

DNA for the CDR3: TGTGCCAGCAGCCAAGAGGGAGGCACAGATACGCAGTATTTT. Its protein is CASSQEGGTDTQYF. The rearrangement joins TRBV4-2 to TRBJ2-3; D perhaps matches TRBD2 (5 bases). The CDR3 covers 14 residues. Germline V gives CDR1 LGHNA, CDR2 YNFKEQ. Trimming cost V 0 bases and J 1 base, with 5 bases left between them.

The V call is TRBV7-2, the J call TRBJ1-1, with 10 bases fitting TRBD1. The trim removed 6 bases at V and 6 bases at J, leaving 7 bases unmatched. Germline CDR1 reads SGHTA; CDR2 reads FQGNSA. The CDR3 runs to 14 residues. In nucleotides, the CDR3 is TGTGCCAGCAGTTTTTCCGGGACAGGGGCTGAAGCTTTCTTT. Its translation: CASSFSGTGAEAFF.

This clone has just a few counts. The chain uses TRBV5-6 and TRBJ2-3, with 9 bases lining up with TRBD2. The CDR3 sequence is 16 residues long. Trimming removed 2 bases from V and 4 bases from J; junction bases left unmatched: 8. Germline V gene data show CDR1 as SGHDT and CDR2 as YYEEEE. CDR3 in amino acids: CASSFEASGAPDTQYF. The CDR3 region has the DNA TGTGCCAGCAGCTTCGAGGCTAGCGGGGCCCCAGATACGCAGTATTTT.

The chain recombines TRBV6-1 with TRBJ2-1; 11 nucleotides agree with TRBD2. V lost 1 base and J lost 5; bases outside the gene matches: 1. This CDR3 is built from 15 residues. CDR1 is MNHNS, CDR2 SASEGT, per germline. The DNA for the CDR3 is TGTGCCAGCAGTGAAGTACTAGCGGGGGACAATGAGCAGTTCTTC. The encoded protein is CASSEVLAGDNEQFF.

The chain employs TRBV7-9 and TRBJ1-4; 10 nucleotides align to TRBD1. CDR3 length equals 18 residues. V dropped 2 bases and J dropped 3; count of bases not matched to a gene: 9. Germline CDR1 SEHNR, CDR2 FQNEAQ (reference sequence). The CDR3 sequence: CASSLLTGGTFANEKLFF. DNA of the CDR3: TGTGCCAGCAGCTTATTGACAGGGGGCACATTTGCTAATGAAAAACTGTTTTTT.

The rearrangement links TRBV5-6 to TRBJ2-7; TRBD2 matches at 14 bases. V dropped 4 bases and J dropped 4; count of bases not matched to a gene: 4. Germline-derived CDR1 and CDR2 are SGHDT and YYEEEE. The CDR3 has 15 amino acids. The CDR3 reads CASSPGTSGGYEQYF. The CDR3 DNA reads TGTGCCAGCAGCCCTGGGACTAGCGGGGGATACGAGCAGTACTTC.

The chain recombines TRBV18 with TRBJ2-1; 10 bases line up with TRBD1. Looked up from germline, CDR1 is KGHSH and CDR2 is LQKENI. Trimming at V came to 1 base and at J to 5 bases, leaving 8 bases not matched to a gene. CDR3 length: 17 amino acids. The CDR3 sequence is CASSPRVSGTGDNEQFF. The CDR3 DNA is TGTGCCAGCTCACCACGGGTCTCGGGGACAGGGGACAATGAGCAGTTCTTC.

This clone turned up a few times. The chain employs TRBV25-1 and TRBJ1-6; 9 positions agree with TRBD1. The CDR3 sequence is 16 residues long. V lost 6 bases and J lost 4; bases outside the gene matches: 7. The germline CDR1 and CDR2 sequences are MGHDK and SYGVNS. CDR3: CASRTGTGFYNSPLHF. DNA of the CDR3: TGTGCCAGCAGGACCGGGACAGGGTTTTATAATTCACCCCTCCACTTT.

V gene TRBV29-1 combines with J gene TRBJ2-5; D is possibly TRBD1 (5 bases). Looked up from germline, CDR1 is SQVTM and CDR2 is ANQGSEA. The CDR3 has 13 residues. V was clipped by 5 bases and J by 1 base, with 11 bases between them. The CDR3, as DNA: TGCAGCGTTCTGACAGAATTCCAAGAGACCCAGTACTTC. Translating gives CSVLTEFQETQYF.

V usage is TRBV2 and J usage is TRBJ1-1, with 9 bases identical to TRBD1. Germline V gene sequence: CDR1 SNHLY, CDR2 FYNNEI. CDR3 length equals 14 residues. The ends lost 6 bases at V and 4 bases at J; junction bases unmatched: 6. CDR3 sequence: CASRWTGEGTEAFF. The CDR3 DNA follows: TGTGCCAGCAGGTGGACAGGGGAGGGCACTGAAGCTTTCTTT.

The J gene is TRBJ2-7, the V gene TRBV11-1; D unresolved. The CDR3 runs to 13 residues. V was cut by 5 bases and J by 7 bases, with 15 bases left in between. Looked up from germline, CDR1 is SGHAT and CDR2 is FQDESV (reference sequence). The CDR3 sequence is CASSPGPFREQYF. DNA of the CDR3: TGTGCCAGCAGCCCGGGTCCCTTTAGGGAGCAGTACTTC. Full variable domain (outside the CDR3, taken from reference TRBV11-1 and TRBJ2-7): EAEVAQSPRYKITEKSQAVAFWCDPISGHATLYWYRQILGQGPELLVQFQDESVVDDSQLPKDRFSAERLKGVDSTLKIQPAELGDSAMYLCASSPGPFREQYFGPGTRLTVT.

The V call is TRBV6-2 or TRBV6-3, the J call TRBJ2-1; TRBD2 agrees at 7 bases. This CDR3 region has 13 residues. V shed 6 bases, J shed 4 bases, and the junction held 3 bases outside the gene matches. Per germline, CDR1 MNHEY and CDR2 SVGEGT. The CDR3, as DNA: TGTGCCAGCAGCCTCGGGAGGTACAATGAGCAGTTCTTC. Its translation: CASSLGRYNEQFF.

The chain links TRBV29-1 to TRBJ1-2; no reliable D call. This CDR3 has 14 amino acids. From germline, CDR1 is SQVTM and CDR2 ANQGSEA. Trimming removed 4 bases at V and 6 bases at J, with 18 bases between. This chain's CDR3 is CSVVATSKTNGYTF. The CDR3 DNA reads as TGCAGCGTTGTGGCCACGTCGAAGACAAATGGCTACACCTTC.

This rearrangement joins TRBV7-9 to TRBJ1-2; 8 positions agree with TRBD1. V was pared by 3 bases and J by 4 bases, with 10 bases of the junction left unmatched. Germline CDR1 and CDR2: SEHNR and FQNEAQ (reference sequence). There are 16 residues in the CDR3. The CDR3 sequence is CASSFPRTGYSYGYTF. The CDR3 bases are TGTGCCAGCAGCTTCCCTCGGACAGGGTATTCCTATGGCTACACCTTC.

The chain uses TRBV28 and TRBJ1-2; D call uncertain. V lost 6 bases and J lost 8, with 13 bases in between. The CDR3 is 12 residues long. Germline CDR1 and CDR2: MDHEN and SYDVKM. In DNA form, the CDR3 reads TGTGCCAGCAGCCTGGCTCCGGGAGGCTACACCTTC. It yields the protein CASSLAPGGYTF.

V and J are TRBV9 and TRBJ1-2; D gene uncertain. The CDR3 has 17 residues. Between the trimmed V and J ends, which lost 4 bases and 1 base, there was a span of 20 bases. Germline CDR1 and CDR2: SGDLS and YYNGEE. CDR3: CASSTPQGRQSNYGYTF. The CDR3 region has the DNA TGTGCCAGCAGCACCCCACAAGGGAGGCAAAGTAACTATGGCTACACCTTC.

CDR3 nucleotide sequence: TGTGCCAGCAGCGGTCGGACTAGCGGGGGCTACGAGCAGTACTTC. As protein: CASSGRTSGGYEQYF. The chain uses TRBV5-4 and TRBJ2-7; 13 bases map to TRBD2. The CDR3 has 15 residues. J lost 3 bases, V lost 4 bases, and 4 bases had no gene match. Germline V CDR1 and CDR2: SGHNT, YYREEE (reference sequence).